The 5 T cell receptor beta chains below come from one sample, sequenced in a study of shared clonotypes between healthy human individuals. Method: immunoSEQ multiplex PCR; TCRdb's copy keeps in-frame clones and lacks some. The sample has about 2.2 million clones; roughly 93% are singletons. The naive CD8 population came from CD45RO-negative cells selected for CCR7, without terminally differentiated effector memory CD45RA+ cells. The sample consisted of naive CD8+ T cells from PBMCs. The source is a man in his late teens or twenties in good health. Some clones in this sample may be carry-over from other donors' samples.

The V and J genes are TRBV28 and TRBJ1-5; D is perhaps TRBD1 (5 bases). The CDR3 loop spans 15 amino acids. V was cut by 8 bases and J by 3 bases, with 17 bases left in between. In germline, CDR1 is MDHEN, CDR2 SYDVKM. The CDR3 here is CASQGGWKNNQPQHF. CDR3 DNA sequence: TGTGCCAGCCAGGGCGGCTGGAAAAACAATCAGCCCCAGCATTTT.

The chain uses TRBV5-1 and TRBJ2-3; perhaps TRBD1 as D (6 bases). Germline lookup yields CDR1 SGHRS and CDR2 YFSETQ. V dropped 5 bases and J dropped 3 bases, with 16 bases sitting between them. This CDR3 is built from 15 residues. CDR3 nucleotides: TGCGCCAGCAGATTTACAGGGCCCGGGACAGATACGCAGTATTTT. Amino acid sequence: CASRFTGPGTDTQYF.

The chain couples TRBV9 to TRBJ2-7, with a weak D call TRBD2 (6 bases). The CDR3 covers 15 residues. Germline V lookup: CDR1 SGDLS, CDR2 YYNGEE. Trimming took off 4 bases at V and 2 bases at J, with 16 bases between the two ends. The CDR3 region has the DNA TGTGCCAGCAGCCCCGCCCGGGGGTTGGCCTACGAGCAGTACTTC. Its translation is CASSPARGLAYEQYF. Full variable domain (missing parts from reference TRBV9 and TRBJ2-7): DSGVTQTPKHLITATGQRVTLRCSPRSGDLSVYWYQQSLDQGLQFLIQYYNGEERAKGNILERFSAQQFPDLHSELNLSSLELGDSALYFCASSPARGLAYEQYFGPGTRLTVT.

This chain connects TRBV2 to TRBJ2-7; 12 bases line up with TRBD2. Germline CDR1 SNHLY, CDR2 FYNNEI. This CDR3 is 15 amino acids long. J lost 6 bases, V lost 4 bases, and 7 bases had no gene match. CDR3 DNA: TGTGCCAGCAGTGCCCGACTAGCGGGAGTTTTCGAGCAGTACTTC. Amino acids: CASSARLAGVFEQYF.

This chain joins TRBV13 and TRBJ1-1; no clear D. Per germline, CDR1 PRHDT and CDR2 FYEKMQ (reference sequence). Trimming removed 0 bases at V and 5 bases at J, with 19 bases between. This CDR3 is 17 amino acids long. CDR3 coding DNA: TGTGCCAGCAGCTTAGGAACGGGGAGGGTAAGGAGGACTGAAGCTTTCTTT. It codes for CASSLGTGRVRRTEAFF.